A selection of T cell receptor beta chains follows, all from one sample in a study of blood T cell repertoires in COVID-19. Profiled with immunoSEQ multiplex PCR; TCRdb holds only in-frame clones, not every one. This sample has roughly 100,000 clones, with around 90% found just once. The sequenced sample consisted of peripheral blood. These receptors were taken from a man aged 45-65 years in a cohort sampled during active COVID-19. Both conserved end residues are part of each CDR3. The D gene is left open where the match is weak. Clone size is not always given. Where it is, it says once, few, many or a class for expanded clones.

TRBV2	TRBJ2-7	-	-	CASSGQTYEQYF	TGTGCCAGCAGTGGCCAGACCTACGAGCAGTACTTC
TRBV6-5	TRBJ2-5	TRBD1	-	CASSRTGVSETQYF	TGTGCCAGCAGTCGGACAGGGGTTAGCGAGACCCAGTACTTC
TRBV2	TRBJ1-3	-	-	CASSVINTIYF	TGTGCCAGCAGTGTAATAAACACCATATATTTT
TRBV12-3/TRBV12-4	TRBJ1-2	-	-	CASRFTGKYGYTF	TGTGCCAGCAGATTCACAGGAAAGTATGGCTACACCTTC
TRBV6-5	TRBJ2-4	-	-	CASSPQGTKNIQYF	TGTGCCAGCAGTCCCCAGGGGACCAAAAACATTCAGTACTTC
TRBV3-1/TRBV3-2	TRBJ1-2	-	-	CASSQGQSNYGYTF	TGTGCCAGCAGCCAAGGGCAGTCTAACTATGGCTACACCTTC
TRBV7-3	TRBJ2-7	TRBD2	-	CASSLLAGSYEQYF	TGTGCCAGCAGCTTACTAGCGGGATCCTACGAGCAGTACTTC
TRBV29-1	TRBJ1-1	-	-	CSAARGTNTEAFF	TGCAGCGCCGCGAGGGGGACGAACACTGAAGCTTTCTTT
TRBV11-2	TRBJ2-1	TRBD2	few	CASSLGLAGGPGFF	TGTGCCAGCAGCTTAGGACTAGCGGGGGGCCCGGGGTTCTTC
TRBV19	TRBJ1-6	-	-	CASRTGHNSPLHF	TGTGCCAGTAGAACAGGTCATAATTCACCCCTCCACTTT
TRBV24-1	TRBJ1-5	TRBD1	once	CATRGQGSNQPQHF	TGTGCCACCAGAGGACAGGGTAGCAATCAGCCCCAGCATTTT
TRBV25-1	TRBJ2-5	TRBD2	-	CASSDPGTSGGRFETQYF	TGTGCCAGCAGTGACCCCGGGACTAGCGGGGGACGGTTTGAGACCCAGTACTTC
TRBV4-2	TRBJ1-6	-	-	CASSPGQTNSPLHF	TGTGCCAGCAGCCCAGGACAGACTAATTCACCCCTCCACTTT
TRBV9	TRBJ2-5	TRBD1	-	CASSVWGQQQETQYF	TGTGCCAGCAGCGTATGGGGACAGCAACAAGAGACCCAGTACTTC
TRBV6-1	TRBJ1-1	-	-	CASSEHSQGHANTEAFF	TGTGCCAGCAGTGAACATAGTCAGGGCCATGCGAACACTGAAGCTTTCTTT
TRBV7-2	TRBJ2-2	-	-	CASSQGGYTGELFF	TGTGCCAGCAGTCAGGGCGGATACACCGGGGAGCTGTTTTTT
TRBV18	TRBJ2-5	TRBD2	-	CASSPPMGREFQETQYF	TGTGCCAGCTCACCACCCATGGGGAGGGAGTTTCAAGAGACCCAGTACTTC
TRBV19	TRBJ1-2	-	-	CASSITAGNYGYTF	TGTGCCAGTAGTATAACGGCAGGGAACTATGGCTACACCTTC
TRBV11-3	TRBJ2-1	-	-	CASRGSSNEQFF	TGTGCCAGCCGGGGTAGCTCCAATGAGCAGTTCTTC
TRBV7-2	TRBJ2-3	-	-	CASSLDGGTDTQYF	TGTGCCAGCAGCTTAGATGGCGGAACAGATACGCAGTATTTT
TRBV7-8	TRBJ2-3	-	-	CASSQRTGGSRDTQYF	TGTGCCAGCAGCCAACGAACGGGGGGCTCTCGGGATACGCAGTATTTT
TRBV4-2	TRBJ2-5	TRBD2	-	CASSQLAGGLQETQYF	TGTGCCAGCAGCCAACTGGCGGGGGGGCTTCAAGAGACCCAGTACTTC
TRBV24-1	TRBJ2-5	-	-	CATSDLGGQETQYF	TGTGCCACCAGTGATTTAGGGGGCCAAGAGACCCAGTACTTC
TRBV9	TRBJ2-7	TRBD2	-	CASSVASGGVYEQYF	TGTGCCAGCAGCGTAGCTTCCGGGGGGGTTTACGAGCAGTACTTC
TRBV5-1	TRBJ2-7	TRBD1	-	CASSSGTGAYEQYF	TGCGCCAGCAGCTCCGGGACAGGGGCCTACGAGCAGTACTTC
TRBV6-6	TRBJ1-6	-	-	CASRLTGEPYNSPLHF	TGTGCCAGCAGGTTGACGGGGGAACCCTATAATTCACCCCTCCACTTT
TRBV27	TRBJ2-3	TRBD2	-	CASSRWTSGGSTDTQYF	TGTGCCAGCAGCCGATGGACTAGCGGGGGAAGCACAGATACGCAGTATTTT
TRBV5-1	TRBJ1-1	-	-	CASSLDTASAEAFF	TGCGCCAGCAGCTTGGATACAGCCTCCGCTGAAGCTTTCTTT
TRBV28	TRBJ1-2	-	-	CASRVQGNYGYTF	TGTGCCAGCAGAGTACAGGGAAACTATGGCTACACCTTC
TRBV5-8	TRBJ1-5	TRBD1	-	CASSLDNLGTGGGNQPQHF	TGTGCCAGCAGCTTGGACAATCTGGGGACAGGGGGAGGGAATCAGCCCCAGCATTTT
TRBV6-4	TRBJ2-5	TRBD1	-	CASSEGDRAQETQYF	TGTGCCAGCAGTGAAGGCGACAGGGCCCAAGAGACCCAGTACTTC
TRBV9	TRBJ1-6	-	-	CASSVVGGDSPLHF	TGTGCCAGCAGCGTAGTAGGGGGGGATTCACCCCTCCACTTT
TRBV5-1	TRBJ2-5	TRBD2	-	CASSLVVAGATETQYF	TGCGCCAGCAGCTTGGTAGTAGCGGGGGCTACAGAGACCCAGTACTTC
TRBV4-1	TRBJ2-6	-	-	CASSHKIITGSGSGANVLTF	TGCGCCAGCAGCCACAAGATAATAACAGGGTCGGGGTCTGGGGCCAACGTCCTGACTTTC
TRBV5-4	TRBJ2-3	-	-	CASSLSGGTDTQYF	TGTGCCAGCAGCTTGAGCGGCGGCACAGATACGCAGTATTTT
TRBV29-1	TRBJ2-1	-	-	CSVTLRGGDYNEQFF	TGCAGCGTCACACTTCGAGGGGGGGACTACAATGAGCAGTTCTTC
TRBV6-1	TRBJ2-2	TRBD2	-	CASSQGLAGLTGELFF	TGTGCCAGCAGTCAAGGACTAGCGGGACTCACCGGGGAGCTGTTTTTT
TRBV28	TRBJ2-2	-	-	CASSFHNSLTGELFF	TGTGCCAGCAGTTTCCATAACTCCCTCACCGGGGAGCTGTTTTTT
TRBV5-1	TRBJ2-6	-	-	CASSVREPGANVLTF	TGCGCCAGCAGCGTCAGGGAACCTGGGGCCAACGTCCTGACTTTC
TRBV7-2	TRBJ2-7	TRBD2	-	CASVLSAGGGYEQYF	TGTGCCAGCGTACTATCGGCGGGGGGCGGCTACGAGCAGTACTTC
TRBV27	TRBJ1-1	-	-	CASSWRQSNTEAFF	TGTGCCAGCAGCTGGCGGCAGAGTAACACTGAAGCTTTCTTT
TRBV5-6	TRBJ1-2	TRBD1	-	CASSSGQGIVYGYTF	TGTGCCAGCAGCTCGGGACAGGGGATCGTCTATGGCTACACCTTC